This T cell receptor (beta chain) was sequenced during a study of control samples from healthy donors and cancer patients. The CDR3 has 13 amino acids. Per germline, CDR1 GTSNPN and CDR2 SVGIG (reference sequence). V was shortened by 8 bases and J by 1 base, with 14 bases between the two germline ends. Using immunoSEQ multiplex PCR, the repertoire was profiled, and TCRdb retains in-frame clones only, with some absent. This sample carries tens of thousands of clones, about 88% of them seen once, and the ten largest clones take roughly 14%. The TCR originated in a woman between 65 and 79 years old in good health. Sequencing used blood. The chain employs TRBV30 and TRBJ1-1; D remains unclear. CDR3 amino acids: CALHRASNTEAFF. For the CDR3, the DNA is TGTGCCCTCCATAGGGCTTCGAACACTGAAGCTTTCTTT. The full variable domain, completed using reference TRBV30 and TRBJ1-1, is SQTIHQWPATLVQPVGSPLSLECTVEGTSNPNLYWYRQAAGRGLQLLFYSVGIGQISSEVPQNLSASRPQDRQFILSSKKLLLSDSGFYLCALHRASNTEAFFGQGTRLTVV.